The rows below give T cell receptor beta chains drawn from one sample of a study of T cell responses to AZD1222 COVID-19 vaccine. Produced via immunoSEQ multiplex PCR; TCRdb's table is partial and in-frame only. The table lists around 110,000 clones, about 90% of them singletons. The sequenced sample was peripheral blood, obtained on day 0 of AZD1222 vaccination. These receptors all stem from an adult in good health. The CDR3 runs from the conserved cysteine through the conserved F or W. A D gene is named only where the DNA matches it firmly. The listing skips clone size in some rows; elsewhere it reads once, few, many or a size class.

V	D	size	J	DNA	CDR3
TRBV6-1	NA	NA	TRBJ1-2	TGTGCCAGCAGTGATTCTGGGTACTATGGCTACACCTTC	CASSDSGYYGYTF
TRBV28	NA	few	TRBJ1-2	TGTGCCAGCAGTCGACAGTCCTATGGCTACACCTTC	CASSRQSYGYTF
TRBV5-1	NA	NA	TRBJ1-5	TGCGCCAGCAGCTCCGACGGACTCAATCAGCCCCAGCATTTT	CASSSDGLNQPQHF
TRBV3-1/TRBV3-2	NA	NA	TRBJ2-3	TGTGCCAGCAGCCATTCAGCGGTCCATACGCAGTATTTT	CASSHSAVHTQYF
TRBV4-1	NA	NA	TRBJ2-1	TGCGCCAGCAGCCTCTATACTAGGAATGAGCAGTTCTTC	CASSLYTRNEQFF
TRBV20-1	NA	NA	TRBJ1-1	TGCAGTGCTATTGACAGTTTCTCGAACACTGAAGCTTTCTTT	CSAIDSFSNTEAFF
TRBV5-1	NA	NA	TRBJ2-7	TGCGCCAGCAGCTGGGGGGACCGTGACTCCTACGAGCAGTACTTC	CASSWGDRDSYEQYF
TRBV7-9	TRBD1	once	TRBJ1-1	TGTGCCAGCAGCCAAAACAGGGGCGCAGCGGACACTGAAGCTTTCTTT	CASSQNRGAADTEAFF
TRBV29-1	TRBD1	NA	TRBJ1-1	TGCAGCGTTTGCCCGGACCGGGACAGGGGGCGCCGGGGGTCTGAAGCTTTCTTT	CSVCPDRDRGRRGSEAFF
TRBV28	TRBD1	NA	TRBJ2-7	TGTGCCAGCAGGGGGGGGACAGGGTCCAACGAGCAGTACTTC	CASRGGTGSNEQYF
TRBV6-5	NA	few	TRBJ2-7	TGTGCCAGCAGTACAGGGCACTCCTACGAGCAGTACTTC	CASSTGHSYEQYF
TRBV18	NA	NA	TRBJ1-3	TGTGCCAGCTCACCGAACGAGGGTTCTGGAAACACCATATATTTT	CASSPNEGSGNTIYF
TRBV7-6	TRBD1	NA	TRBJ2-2	TGTGCCAGCAGCTCGCTCGGGGGGACAGGGCTCGCCGGGGAGCTGTTTTTT	CASSSLGGTGLAGELFF
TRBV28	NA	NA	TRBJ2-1	TGTGCCAGCAGCTACCAGAATGAGCAGTTCTTC	CASSYQNEQFF
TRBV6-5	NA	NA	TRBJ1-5	TGTGCCAGCAGTTCCGGCCAGTATCAGCCCCAGCATTTT	CASSSGQYQPQHF
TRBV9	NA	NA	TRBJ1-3	TGTGCCAGCAGCGTAGAAAGGCCTGGAAACACCATATATTTT	CASSVERPGNTIYF
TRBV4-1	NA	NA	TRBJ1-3	TGCGCCAGCAGCGCACTCTTAGGGGTTTCTGGAAACACCATATATTTT	CASSALLGVSGNTIYF
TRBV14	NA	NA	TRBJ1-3	TGTGCCAGCAGCCTCAATGGAAACACCATATATTTT	CASSLNGNTIYF
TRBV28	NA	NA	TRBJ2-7	TGTGCCAGCAGTTTGTTCGCCAGGGACGAGCAGTACTTC	CASSLFARDEQYF
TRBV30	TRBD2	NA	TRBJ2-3	TGTGCCTGGAGGTCTTATAGCGGGGGGACAGATACGCAGTATTTT	CAWRSYSGGTDTQYF
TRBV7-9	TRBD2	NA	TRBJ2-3	TGTGCCAGCAACCCGACTAGCGGGATTAGCACAGATACGCAGTATTTT	CASNPTSGISTDTQYF
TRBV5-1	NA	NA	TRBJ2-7	TGCGCCAGCAGCTCCTCAGGGTCCTACGAGCAGTACTTC	CASSSSGSYEQYF
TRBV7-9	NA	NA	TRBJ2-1	TGTGCCAGCAGCTCGTACAGGGCGGCTAACTACAATGAGCAGTTCTTC	CASSSYRAANYNEQFF
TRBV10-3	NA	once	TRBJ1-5	TGTGCCATCAGTGAGTGGGAGATGGAGCCCCAGCATTTT	CAISEWEMEPQHF
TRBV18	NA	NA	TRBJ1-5	TGTGCCAGCTCACCGACGCGGGAGGATCAGCCCCAGCATTTT	CASSPTREDQPQHF
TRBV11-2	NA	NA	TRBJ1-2	TGTGCCAGCAGCTCGACGGGGATCTATGGCTACACCTTC	CASSSTGIYGYTF
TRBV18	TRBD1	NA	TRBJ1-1	TGTGCCAGCTCATCTGGGGCTTCAGGGGGGGAGTATTCGAACACTGAAGCTTTCTTT	CASSSGASGGEYSNTEAFF
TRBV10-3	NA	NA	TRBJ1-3	TGTGCCATCAGTGGAACGAACTCTGGAAACACCATATATTTT	CAISGTNSGNTIYF
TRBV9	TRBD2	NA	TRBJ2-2	TGTGCCAGCAGCCCTCGGACTAGCGGGGGCGGGGAGCTGTTTTTT	CASSPRTSGGGELFF
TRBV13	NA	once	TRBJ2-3	TGTGCCAGCAGCTCCGCCGCTGTAGGCACCGGCACAGATACGCAGTATTTT	CASSSAAVGTGTDTQYF
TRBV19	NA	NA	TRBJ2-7	TGTGCCAGTAGAGGGGAGGCCCACGAGCAGTACTTC	CASRGEAHEQYF
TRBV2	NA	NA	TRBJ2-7	TGTGCCAGCAGTGAATTTTACGAGCAGTACTTC	CASSEFYEQYF
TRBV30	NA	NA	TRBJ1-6	TGTGCCTGGAAAGGCAGGGATAGTGGACCCCTCCACTTT	CAWKGRDSGPLHF
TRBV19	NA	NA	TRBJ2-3	TGTGCCAGTAGTTTCAGGGGGGGAAATACGCAGTATTTT	CASSFRGGNTQYF
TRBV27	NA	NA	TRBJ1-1	TGTGCCAGCAGACAGATGGGCACTGAAGCTTTCTTT	CASRQMGTEAFF
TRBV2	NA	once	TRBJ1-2	TGTGCCAGCAGTGAGTCTCGTAGCTACACCTTC	CASSESRSYTF